The T cell receptor (beta chain) described here comes from a study of cytomegalovirus exposure and HLA in healthy donors. Findings and caveats of the study: In a later analysis, common viral pathogens appeared linked to several of the most significant clusters. The study flagged some 180 TCR beta chains as cytomegalovirus-associated.

Details on this clone: What it binds is not known.

Germline lookup yields CDR1 SGHVS and CDR2 FQNEAQ. V shed 5 bases and J shed 6 bases, with 31 bases lying between them. This CDR3 comprises 19 residues. Primers for the PCR totalled 60 Vbeta and 13 Jbeta. The protocol was immunoSEQ multiplex PCR, while the TCRdb copy is restricted to in-frame clones and leaves out a portion. The table lists 70,000 or so clones. Sequencing was carried out using PBMCs. The receptor was derived from a boy aged 10-17 years in good health and CMV-seronegative. J is TRBJ1-2 and V is TRBV7-8, with a possible D match to TRBD1 (6 bases). Here the CDR3 reads CASSEPGGGEGVRRDGYTF. In DNA form, the CDR3 reads TGTGCCAGCAGCGAACCCGGAGGCGGGGAGGGGGTTCGTAGGGATGGCTACACCTTC.